The clone carrying this T cell receptor (beta chain) was seen only once. Libraries were prepared by immunoSEQ multiplex PCR; TCRdb keeps only in-frame clonotypes and omits some of them. The repertoire holds fewer than 35,000 clones, with about nine tenths as singletons. The sample is drawn from a study of OX40 agonist ivuxolimab in advanced cancers. Study-wide background: Each patient was given ivuxolimab into a vein every 2 weeks, at 0.01 to 10 mg/kg. The dose-escalation group included hepatocellular carcinoma, melanoma, renal cell carcinoma and head and neck cancer.

This CDR3 has 15 residues. Prior autoimmune disease or systemic immunosuppression barred patients. V and J are TRBV7-5 and TRBJ1-1; the D call TRBD1 from the table was never checked on the DNA. TRBV7-5 is marked as a pseudogene. Sequenced here: CD4+ or CD8+ T cells sorted from blood, sampled in a trial of the OX40 agonist ivuxolimab. This clonotype originated in an adult with an advanced solid tumor such as melanoma, head and neck, liver or kidney cancer. The CDR3 DNA sequence: TGTGCCAGGGATGGAAGGGGCGTTGGGGTAGGGGGAGCTTTCTTT. Residues: CARDGRGVGVGGAFF.